Included here is one T cell receptor (beta chain) sequence, with context. The antigen it binds to is not known. Per-nucleotide qualities are absent, and no much larger clonotype sits a single base away. The entry originates in a study of cytomegalovirus exposure and HLA in healthy donors listed by TCRdb under 2017. General notes on the study: An earlier analysis of some 620 of the donors reported approximately 300 Gb of sequence data and some 110 million unique TCR beta sequences obtained from about 179 million T cells. About 330 gigabases of sequencing data and around 80 million unique TCR sequences made up an early release that covered approximately 650 HLA-typed donors. Of the approximately 370 genotyped donors, approximately 81% were placed in the genetic ancestry cluster associated with self-reported Caucasian donors. The aim of the study was to test whether cataloging public T cell receptors could identify signatures of past pathogen exposure. The study used immunosequencing to profile the T cell repertoires of hundreds of subjects and linked those repertoires to cytomegalovirus serostatus. Besides the first cohort of under 700 subjects, a separate validation cohort made up of 120 different subjects was used. To predict cytomegalovirus infection status, the study combined high-throughput TCR immunosequencing, statistical association of individual TCRs with disease status, and machine learning. To study patterns of TCR occurrence, a later analysis re-analyzed previously published TCR beta repertoires from just over 650 donors and added high-resolution HLA genotyping. Rather than drawing on any new phenotypic data, the later analysis identified candidate immune exposures from TCR beta sequences and the way those sequences occurred across donors. An earlier analysis of 587 of the donors used high-throughput TCR beta sequencing to judge whether each TCR beta V gene segment behaved as functional or pseudogenic. Donor age, sex, ethnicity and CMV serostatus were collected together with the repertoire data. A later genetic analysis used genome-wide SNP genotypes for about three fifths of the roughly 700 donors, treating that subset as a discovery cohort. All discovery cohort repertoires had been generated on a single sequencing platform. HLA typing covered class I and class II loci at four-digit resolution. The number of donors typed differed by locus, with about 629-630 for A, B, C, DRB1 and DQB1, more than 500 for DQA1, approximately 580 for DPA1, and some 470 for DPB1. Because of strong linkage in the cohort, five DR-DQ haplotypes were treated as single units for association and clustering. Across approximately 400 genotyped donors of the cohort, an average of roughly 230,000 unique TCR beta nucleotide sequences per donor were sequenced, and roughly 20% of those sequences were non-productive. Paper-wide results and their limitations: Specific HLA alleles were associated with over 15,000 TCR beta sequences at a false discovery rate of 0.05 in a later analysis. According to a later analysis, most CMV-associated TCR beta chains appeared to be HLA-restricted, and the HLA associations seemed to be driven largely by CMV exposure. Linkage disequilibrium might explain the correlated functional status among segregating V segments, but an unknown experimental factor could not be ruled out. Most TCR sequences were observed very rarely across donors, whereas some public TCRs were present in many individuals. Compared with equally common non-associated chains, HLA-associated TCR beta chains in a later analysis were more clonally expanded and had lower generation probabilities. It was suggested by the authors that the approach could potentially be generalized to other disease states and immunological phenotypes. A cluster of highly shared sequence variants was judged likely to be a technical artifact of the sequencing pipeline. In a later genetic analysis, a missense DCLRE1C variant was associated with V-gene and J-gene trimming of TCR beta chains, and the association was replicated in an independent cohort. Because counts were too low, under 20 rarely observed V segments, including chromosome 9 orphons, were left out of the earlier analysis of some 600 of the donors. A further reported finding was that TCR beta sequences accurately predicted the HLA-A and HLA-B alleles for most subjects in the first cohort. An earlier analysis of 587 of the donors showed that most TCR beta V segments appeared in productive rearrangements either about 90% or about 30% of the time, which broadly matched IMGT annotations. A total of roughly 160 TCR beta chains were listed by the study as associated with cytomegalovirus. Assigning TCR associations to individual alleles was difficult when HLA alleles, especially DR and DQ, strongly co-occurred. Some IMGT-functional V segments, including TRBV6-2 and TRBV6-3, could not be distinguished by the 87-base-pair reads and were therefore excluded. Because HLA typing was missing for some donors at each locus, association tests included only the typed subset. Several of the top co-occurrence clusters appeared to be linked to parvovirus B19, influenza, CMV and Epstein-Barr virus, according to a later analysis. This cohort had only TCR beta chains sequenced, and the lack of alpha or paired-chain data limited which features could be detected. Presence/absence analyses assumed roughly uniform sequencing depth across donors, an assumption that may not hold. Compared with the roughly 700-donor mean, donors in an Asian-associated ancestry cluster had fewer N-insertions in productive TCRs, according to a later genetic analysis. A later analysis found that TCR association rates varied across HLA loci, with DRB1 alleles showing the most associated TCRs and HLA-C alleles the fewest. In both the original and validation cohorts, the classifier was reported to diagnose cytomegalovirus status with high specificity and sensitivity. Immune exposure information for the cohort was limited to CMV serostatus. In vitro tests confirmed that a few of the cytomegalovirus-associated TCR beta chains recognize cytomegalovirus antigens.

The germline V gene (reference sequence) gives CDR1 as LNHDA and CDR2 as SQIVND. The trim is 7 bases for V and 5 bases for J, with a gap of 11 bases between the germline ends. Counted from cysteine to phenylalanine, this CDR3 has 13 amino acids. The CDR3 DNA has 39 bases and is translated from base 1. The library was generated by the immunoSEQ multiplex PCR assay. For the multiplex PCR, a mixture combining 60 forward primers for TCR Vbeta segments and 13 reverse primers for TCR Jbeta segments was used. A multiplex PCR assay on genomic DNA amplified the CDR3 region of rearranged TCR beta genes. On the Illumina HiSeq System, the amplified TCR beta libraries were sequenced as 87-base-pair reads. Per the source publication's procedure: A later analysis counted some 80 million unique TCR beta chains across the 666 repertoires, and 9 million to 14 million of these chains were shared by at least two donors. Raw reads were error-corrected and collapsed into unique sequences with a nearest-neighbor algorithm that merged closely related sequences to remove PCR and sequencing errors. Alignment of CDR3 sequences to IMGT reference sequences was used to assign V, D and J gene segments. For a sequence to be retained, a match of at least six nucleotides was required to both a V gene segment and a J gene segment. A rearrangement was called productive if the CDR3 had no stop codons and remained in frame with V and J, and every other rearrangement was called non-productive. CDR3 was defined by IMGT convention, running from the second conserved V-encoded cysteine to the conserved J-encoded phenylalanine. Sequences without an unambiguous match to a single V gene segment were excluded from the earlier analysis of 450 to 650 of the donors. In an earlier analysis of some 590 of the donors, a V segment was called functional when productive rearrangements were above 56.7%, and segregating when the standard deviation between donors exceeded 5%. A statistical classification framework was built for diagnosing cytomegalovirus status from the catalog of TCR beta chain sequences. A later analysis assigned V and J genes by comparing TCR nucleotide sequences with IMGT/GENE-DB human TR gene sequences. In a later analysis, CDR3 sequences and most-parsimonious VDJ recombination scenarios were assigned using the TCRdist pipeline. In a later analysis, every TCR beta chain was defined by the combination of its CDR3 amino acid sequence and its V-gene family, and reads without a unique V-gene family were dropped. A later analysis removed 592 highly shared, low-generation-probability nucleotide sequences to deal with suspected cross-contamination and a sequencing artifact. In a later analysis, a clonal expansion index for each public chain was calculated from normalized within-repertoire ranks of inferred template counts. In a later analysis, generation probabilities were computed with a VDJ recombination model fitted to out-of-frame rearrangements, and the resulting probabilities were checked against IGoR. A later analysis scored TCR-TCR, TCR-HLA and TCR-CMV co-occurrence with hypergeometric tests, applying a repertoire-size bias correction to TCR pairs. A later analysis estimated false discovery rates by permuting HLA or CMV assignments 20 times. In a later analysis, co-occurring TCRs were grouped using DBSCAN, with TCRdist sequence similarity added in when clustering inside HLA-allele-positive subsets. Repertoires with fewer than 30,000 or more than 120,000 public chains, plus five repertoires with anomalous nucleotide sharing, were excluded from co-occurrence clustering. Here the immuneACCESS table is served through TCRdb, limited to in-frame sequences with V and J called. Missing clones are a known gap in these copies; in checked studies unresolved V genes cover under half, and the rest lacks a known reason. The V and J calls and clone size come from that table; D and trimming were worked out from the DNA. The table for this sample lists over 150,000 clones; about four fifths of them were counted only once. Of the sample, 7.4% is held by the ten largest clones.

The cohort was made up of about 670 healthy bone marrow donors. At the time of sampling, all cohort members were nominally healthy, though unrecorded immune exposures were likely present. The donor was CMV seropositive and was included in the group of approximately 310 seropositive cohort members. Every donor gave a peripheral blood sample, and the peripheral blood mononuclear cells from that sample were used for TCR beta sequencing. Genomic DNA was extracted from the blood cell samples with the Qiagen DNeasy Blood Extraction Kit. Sequencing was performed on PBMCs. This sequence uses TRBV19 and TRBJ1-4; the D gene cannot be resolved reliably. This receptor was identified in a male donor in good health and CMV-seropositive. The encoded CDR3 is CASTMGRNEKLFF. In nucleotide form, the sequence is TGTGCCAGTACCATGGGGAGGAATGAAAAACTGTTTTTT.